The T cell receptor (beta chain) under discussion was sequenced for a study of T cell responses to AZD1222 COVID-19 vaccine. As for this clone: Its antigen is not identified.

Study-wide findings and caveats: Clonal diversity was possibly underestimated; the donors were predominantly white British and more often female.

The repertoire was sequenced with immunoSEQ multiplex PCR; TCRdb's copy has only in-frame clones and lacks some. Of under 200,000 clones in the sample, around 94% were seen once. Sequences were derived from peripheral blood, sampled on day 0 of AZD1222 vaccination. The sequence was collected from an adult in good health.

CDR3 protein: CASSLWSTDTQYF. CDR3 bases: TGTGCCAGCAGTTTATGGAGCACAGATACGCAGTATTTT. This chain uses TRBV28 with TRBJ2-3; the D is unclear. Trimming shortened V by 0 bases and J by 0 bases, and 1 base separated the two germline ends. Germline-derived CDR1 and CDR2 are MDHEN and SYDVKM. There are 13 residues in the CDR3.